This T cell receptor beta chain was identified during a study of early T cells in non-severe SARS-CoV-2 infection. At least ten counts were recorded for this clonotype. The germline V gene encodes CDR1 SEHNR and CDR2 FQNEAQ (reference sequence). V lost 5 bases and J lost 9, with 17 bases in between. The CDR3 is 15 amino acids. TCRdb called the 5' RACE reads again in MiXCR, with one record for every CDR3 protein. The table records 25,000 to 35,000 distinct CDR3 sequences, approximately 5.2% of them present only once. Material: whole blood. The chain uses TRBV7-9 and TRBJ1-6; D might be TRBD1 (5 bases). The TCR was taken from an adult who was a healthcare worker with PCR-confirmed SARS-CoV-2 infection or an uninfected control (not recorded which). The DNA of the CDR3 is TGTGCCAGCAGCCCGAAGGGGACCAGCGGTTCACCCCTCCACTTT. Encoded protein: CASSPKGTSGSPLHF.